The present entry profiles one T cell receptor beta chain with its context. Its antigen remains unidentified. The sample originates from a study of CD8 T cells in ankylosing spondylitis. Quantitative 5'-RACE with molecular barcodes generated TCR beta libraries. TCRdb re-derived calls from the 5' RACE reads in MiXCR, one entry per CDR3 protein. The sample lists just under 550,000 distinct CDR3 sequences; over 9.5% were seen once. V lost 1 base and J 4 bases, leaving 8 bases between the germline ends. Germline V gives CDR1 SGHVS, CDR2 FQNEAQ. This CDR3 is built from 13 residues. General study points: Researchers reportedly found disease-linked clones significantly enriched in matched ankylosing spondylitis synovial fluid. A motif in TCR beta, a set of fewer than ten highly homologous variants, appeared characteristic of ankylosing spondylitis blood. With a CD8+ phenotype, disease-linked clones were relatively rare in peripheral blood.

This receptor was identified in a male donor with ankylosing spondylitis. Input material: blood, either unsorted or a sorted T cell fraction (not recorded which). J is TRBJ2-7 and V is TRBV7-8; D is perhaps TRBD1 (6 bases). CDR3 loop: CASSLGTVYEQYV. CDR3 in DNA: TGTGCCAGCAGCTTAGGGACAGTGTACGAGCAGTACGTC.